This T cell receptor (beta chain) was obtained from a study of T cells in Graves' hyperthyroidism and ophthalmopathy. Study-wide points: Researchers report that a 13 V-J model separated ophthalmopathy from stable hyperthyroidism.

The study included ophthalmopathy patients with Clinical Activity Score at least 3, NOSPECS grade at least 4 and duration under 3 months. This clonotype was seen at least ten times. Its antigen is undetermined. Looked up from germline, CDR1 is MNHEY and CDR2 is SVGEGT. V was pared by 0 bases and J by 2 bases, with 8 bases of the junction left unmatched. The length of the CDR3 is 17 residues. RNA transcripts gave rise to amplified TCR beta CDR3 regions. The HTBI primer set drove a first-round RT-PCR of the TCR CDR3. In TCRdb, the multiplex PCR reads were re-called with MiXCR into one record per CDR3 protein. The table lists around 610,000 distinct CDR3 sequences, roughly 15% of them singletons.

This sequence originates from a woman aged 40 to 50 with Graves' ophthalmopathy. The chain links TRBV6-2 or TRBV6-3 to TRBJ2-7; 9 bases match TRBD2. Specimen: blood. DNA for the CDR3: TGTGCCAGCAGTTACTCTCGCATAGCGGGAGTAGCCTACGAGCAGTACTTC. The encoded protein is CASSYSRIAGVAYEQYF.